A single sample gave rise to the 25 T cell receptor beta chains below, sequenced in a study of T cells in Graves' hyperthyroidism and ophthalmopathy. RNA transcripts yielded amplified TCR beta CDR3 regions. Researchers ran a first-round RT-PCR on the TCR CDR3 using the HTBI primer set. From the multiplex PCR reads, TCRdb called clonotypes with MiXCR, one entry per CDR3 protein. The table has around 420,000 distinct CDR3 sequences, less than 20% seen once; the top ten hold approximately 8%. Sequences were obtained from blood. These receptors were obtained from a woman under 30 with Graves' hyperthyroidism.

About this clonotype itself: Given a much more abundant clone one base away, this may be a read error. CDR3: CSARDRYSSYEQYF. For the CDR3, the DNA is TGCAGTGCTAGAGATCGGTATAGTTCCTACGAGCAGTACTTC. This chain joins TRBV20-1 and TRBJ2-7, with D unresolved. Germline V gives CDR1 DFQATT, CDR2 SNEGSKA (reference sequence). The ends were cut back, 0 bases at V and 1 base at J, with 10 bases in the middle. CDR3 length equals 14 residues.

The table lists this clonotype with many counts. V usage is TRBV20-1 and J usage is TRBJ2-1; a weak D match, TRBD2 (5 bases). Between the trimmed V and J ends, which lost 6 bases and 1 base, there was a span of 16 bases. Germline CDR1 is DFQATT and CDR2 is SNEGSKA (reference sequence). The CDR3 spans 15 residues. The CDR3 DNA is TGCAGTGCCTCTCGGGGTAGGGTGTCCTACAATGAGCAGTTCTTC. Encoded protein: CSASRGRVSYNEQFF.

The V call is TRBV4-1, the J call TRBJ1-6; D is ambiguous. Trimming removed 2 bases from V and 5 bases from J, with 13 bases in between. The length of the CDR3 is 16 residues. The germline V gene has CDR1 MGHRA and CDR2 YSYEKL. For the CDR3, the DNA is TGCGCCAGCAGCCAACAGAGAATAATCGATAATTCACCCCTCCACTTT. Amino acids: CASSQQRIIDNSPLHF.

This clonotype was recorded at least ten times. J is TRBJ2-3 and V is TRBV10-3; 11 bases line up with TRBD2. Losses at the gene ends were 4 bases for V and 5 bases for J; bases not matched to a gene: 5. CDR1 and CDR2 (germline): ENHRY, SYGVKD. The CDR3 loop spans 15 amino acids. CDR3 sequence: CAISGRLAGLDTQYF. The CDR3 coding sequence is TGTGCCATCAGTGGACGACTAGCGGGGTTAGATACGCAGTATTTT.

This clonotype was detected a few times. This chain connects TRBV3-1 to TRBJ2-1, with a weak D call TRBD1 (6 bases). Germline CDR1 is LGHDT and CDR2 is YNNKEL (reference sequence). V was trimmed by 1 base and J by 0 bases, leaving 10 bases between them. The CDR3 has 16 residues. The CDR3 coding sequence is TGTGCCAGCAGCCAAGGGGGGCCGAGCTCCTACAATGAGCAGTTCTTC. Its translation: CASSQGGPSSYNEQFF.

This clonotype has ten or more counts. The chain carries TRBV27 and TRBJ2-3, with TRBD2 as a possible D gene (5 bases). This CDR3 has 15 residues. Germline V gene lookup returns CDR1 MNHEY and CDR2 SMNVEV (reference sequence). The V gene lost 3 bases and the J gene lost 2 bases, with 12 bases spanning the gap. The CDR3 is CASSFGLVTTDTQYF. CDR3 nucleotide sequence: TGTGCCAGCAGTTTCGGACTCGTCACCACAGATACGCAGTATTTT.

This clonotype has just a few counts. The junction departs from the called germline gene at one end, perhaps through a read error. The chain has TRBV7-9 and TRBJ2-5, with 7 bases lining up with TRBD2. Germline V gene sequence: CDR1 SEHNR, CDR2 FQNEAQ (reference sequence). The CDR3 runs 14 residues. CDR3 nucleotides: TGTGCCAGCTCGTCGGGGGGAGGCCAAGAGGCCCAGTACTTC. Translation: CASSSGGGQEAQYF.

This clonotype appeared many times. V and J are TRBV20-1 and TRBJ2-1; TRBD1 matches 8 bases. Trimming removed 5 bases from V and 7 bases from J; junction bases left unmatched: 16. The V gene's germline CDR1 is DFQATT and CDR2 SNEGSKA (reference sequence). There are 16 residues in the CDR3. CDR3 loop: CSAPKPGTGFQNEQFF. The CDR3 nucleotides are TGCAGTGCTCCCAAACCCGGGACAGGTTTTCAAAATGAGCAGTTCTTC.

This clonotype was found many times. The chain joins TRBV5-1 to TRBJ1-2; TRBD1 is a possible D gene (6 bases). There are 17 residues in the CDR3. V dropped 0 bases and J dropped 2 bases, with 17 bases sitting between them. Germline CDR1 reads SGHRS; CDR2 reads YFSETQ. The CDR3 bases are TGCGCCAGCAGCTTGGGTTTGAGGACAGACGGAAACTATGGCTACACCTTC. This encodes CASSLGLRTDGNYGYTF.

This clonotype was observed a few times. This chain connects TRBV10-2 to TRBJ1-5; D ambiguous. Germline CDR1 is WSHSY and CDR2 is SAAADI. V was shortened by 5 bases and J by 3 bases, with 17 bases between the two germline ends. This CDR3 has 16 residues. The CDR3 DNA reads TGCGCCAGCAGTCACATGGAAGACAAGATCAATCAGCCCCAGCATTTT. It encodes CASSHMEDKINQPQHF.

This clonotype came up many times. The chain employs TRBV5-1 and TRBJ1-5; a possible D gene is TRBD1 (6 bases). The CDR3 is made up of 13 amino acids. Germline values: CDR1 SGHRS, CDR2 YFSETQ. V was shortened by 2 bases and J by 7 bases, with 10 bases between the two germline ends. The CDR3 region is CASSFNRAQPQHF. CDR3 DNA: TGCGCCAGCAGCTTTAACAGGGCCCAGCCCCAGCATTTT. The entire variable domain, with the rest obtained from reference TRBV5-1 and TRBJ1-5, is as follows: KAGVTQTPRYLIKTRGQQVTLSCSPISGHRSVSWYQQTPGQGLQFLFEYFSETQRNKGNFPGRFSGRQFSNSRSEMNVSTLELGDSALYLCASSFNRAQPQHFGDGTRLSIL.

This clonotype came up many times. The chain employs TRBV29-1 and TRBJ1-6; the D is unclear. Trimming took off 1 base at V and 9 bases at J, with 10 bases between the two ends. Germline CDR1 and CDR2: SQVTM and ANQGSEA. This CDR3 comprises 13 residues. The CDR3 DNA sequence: TGCAGCGTTGAAGTGGGCACGGGTTCACCCCTCCACTTT. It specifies CSVEVGTGSPLHF.

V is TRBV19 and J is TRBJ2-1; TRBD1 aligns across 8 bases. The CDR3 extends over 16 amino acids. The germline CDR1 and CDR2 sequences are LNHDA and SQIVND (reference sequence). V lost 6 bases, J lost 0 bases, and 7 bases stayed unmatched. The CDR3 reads CASRQKGQGSYNEQFF. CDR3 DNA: TGTGCCAGTAGGCAAAAAGGACAGGGCTCCTACAATGAGCAGTTCTTC.

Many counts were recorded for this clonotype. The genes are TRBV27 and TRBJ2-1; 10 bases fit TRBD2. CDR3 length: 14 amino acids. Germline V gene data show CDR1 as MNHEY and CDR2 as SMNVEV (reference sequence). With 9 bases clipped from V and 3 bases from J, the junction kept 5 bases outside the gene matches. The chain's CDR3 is CASRSGRGYNEQFF. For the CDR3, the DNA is TGTGCCAGTAGAAGCGGGAGGGGCTACAATGAGCAGTTCTTC.

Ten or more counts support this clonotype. As DNA, the CDR3 is TGTGCCAGCAGTTTGTGGCAGGGGGCTATGTCGTACGAGCAGTACTTC. Encoded protein: CASSLWQGAMSYEQYF. The rearrangement joins TRBV28 to TRBJ2-7, with 8 bases matching TRBD1. The CDR3 has 16 amino acids. Trimming took 3 bases from V and 4 from J; bases not matched to a gene: 11. The germline V gene has CDR1 MDHEN and CDR2 SYDVKM. Together with reference TRBV28 and TRBJ2-7, the CDR3 gives the full variable domain: DVKVTQSSRYLVKRTGEKVFLECVQDMDHENMFWYRQDPGLGLRLIYFSYDVKMKEKGDIPEGYSVSREKKERFSLILESASTNQTSMYLCASSLWQGAMSYEQYFGPGTRLTVT.

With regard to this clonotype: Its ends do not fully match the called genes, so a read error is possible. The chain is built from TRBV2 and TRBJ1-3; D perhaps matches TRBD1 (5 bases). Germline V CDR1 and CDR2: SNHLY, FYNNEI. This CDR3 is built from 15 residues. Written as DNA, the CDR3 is TGTGCCAGCAGTGCCGGGACCGCCTCTAGAAACACCATATATTTT. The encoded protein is CASSAGTASRNTIYF.

CDR3 nucleotide sequence: TGTGCCAGCAGTCACCCTAGGGGACCAAGCACAGATACGCAGTATTTT. It codes for CASSHPRGPSTDTQYF. The chain has TRBV2 and TRBJ2-3, with D possibly called TRBD1 or TRBD2 (5 bases each). The germline CDR1 and CDR2 sequences are SNHLY and FYNNEI. The CDR3 length is 16 residues. V lost 5 bases and J 0 bases, leaving 15 bases between the germline ends.

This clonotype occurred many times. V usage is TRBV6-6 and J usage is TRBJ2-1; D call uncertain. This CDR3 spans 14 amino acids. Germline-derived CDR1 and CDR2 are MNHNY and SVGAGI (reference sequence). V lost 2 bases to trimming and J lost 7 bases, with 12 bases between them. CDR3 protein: CASSYGDTLNEQFF. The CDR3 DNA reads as TGTGCCAGCAGTTACGGAGATACCCTAAATGAGCAGTTCTTC.

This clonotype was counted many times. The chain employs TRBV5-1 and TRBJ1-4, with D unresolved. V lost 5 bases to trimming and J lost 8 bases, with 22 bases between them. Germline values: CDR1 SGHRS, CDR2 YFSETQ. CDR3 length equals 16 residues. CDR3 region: CASRPANGYQGEKLFF. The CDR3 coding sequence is TGCGCCAGCAGGCCTGCGAACGGGTACCAAGGGGAAAAACTGTTTTTT.

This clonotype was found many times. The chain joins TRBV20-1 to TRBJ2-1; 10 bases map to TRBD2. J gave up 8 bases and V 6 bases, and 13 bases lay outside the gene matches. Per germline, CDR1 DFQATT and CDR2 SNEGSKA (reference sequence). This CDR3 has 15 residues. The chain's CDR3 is CSANPGSGRFDEQFF. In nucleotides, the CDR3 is TGCAGTGCCAACCCAGGTAGCGGGAGGTTCGATGAGCAGTTCTTC.

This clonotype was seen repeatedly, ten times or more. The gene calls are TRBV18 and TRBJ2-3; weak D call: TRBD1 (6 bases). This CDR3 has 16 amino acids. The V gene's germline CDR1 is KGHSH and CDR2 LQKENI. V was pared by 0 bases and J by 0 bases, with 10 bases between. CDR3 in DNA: TGTGCCAGCTCACCACCGGGCGGACAGAGCACAGATACGCAGTATTTT. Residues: CASSPPGGQSTDTQYF.

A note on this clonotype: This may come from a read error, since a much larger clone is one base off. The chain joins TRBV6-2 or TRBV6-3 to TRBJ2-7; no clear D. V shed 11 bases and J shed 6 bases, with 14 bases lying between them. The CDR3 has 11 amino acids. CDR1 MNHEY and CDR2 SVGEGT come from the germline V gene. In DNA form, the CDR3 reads TGTGCCGGCGCCGCTTGGGGCGAGCAGTACTTC. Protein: CAGAAWGEQYF.

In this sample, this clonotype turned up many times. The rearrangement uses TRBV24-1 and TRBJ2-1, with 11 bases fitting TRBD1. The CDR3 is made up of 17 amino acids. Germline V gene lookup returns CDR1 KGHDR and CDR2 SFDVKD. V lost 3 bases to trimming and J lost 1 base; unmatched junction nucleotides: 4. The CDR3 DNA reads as TGTGCCACCAGTGATCTGGGACAGGGGGGATCCTACAATGAGCAGTTCTTC. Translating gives CATSDLGQGGSYNEQFF.

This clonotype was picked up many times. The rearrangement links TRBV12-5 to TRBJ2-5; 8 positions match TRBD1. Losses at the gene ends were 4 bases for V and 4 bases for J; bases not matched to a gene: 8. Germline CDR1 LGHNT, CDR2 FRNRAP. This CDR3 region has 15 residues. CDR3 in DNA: TGTGCTAGTGGTTCCGGACAGGGTTCGGCAGAGACCCAGTACTTC. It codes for CASGSGQGSAETQYF.

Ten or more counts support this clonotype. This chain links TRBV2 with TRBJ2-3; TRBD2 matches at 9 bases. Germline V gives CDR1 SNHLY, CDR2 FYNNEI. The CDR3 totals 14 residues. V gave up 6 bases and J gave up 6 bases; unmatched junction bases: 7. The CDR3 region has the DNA TGTGCCAGCAGACCGACTAGCGGCCACGATACGCAGTATTTT. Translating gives CASRPTSGHDTQYF. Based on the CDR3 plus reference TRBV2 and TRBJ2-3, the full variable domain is EPEVTQTPSHQVTQMGQEVILRCVPISNHLYFYWYRQILGQKVEFLVSFYNNEISEKSEIFDDQFSVERPDGSNFTLKIRSTKLEDSAMYFCASRPTSGHDTQYFGPGTRLTVL.